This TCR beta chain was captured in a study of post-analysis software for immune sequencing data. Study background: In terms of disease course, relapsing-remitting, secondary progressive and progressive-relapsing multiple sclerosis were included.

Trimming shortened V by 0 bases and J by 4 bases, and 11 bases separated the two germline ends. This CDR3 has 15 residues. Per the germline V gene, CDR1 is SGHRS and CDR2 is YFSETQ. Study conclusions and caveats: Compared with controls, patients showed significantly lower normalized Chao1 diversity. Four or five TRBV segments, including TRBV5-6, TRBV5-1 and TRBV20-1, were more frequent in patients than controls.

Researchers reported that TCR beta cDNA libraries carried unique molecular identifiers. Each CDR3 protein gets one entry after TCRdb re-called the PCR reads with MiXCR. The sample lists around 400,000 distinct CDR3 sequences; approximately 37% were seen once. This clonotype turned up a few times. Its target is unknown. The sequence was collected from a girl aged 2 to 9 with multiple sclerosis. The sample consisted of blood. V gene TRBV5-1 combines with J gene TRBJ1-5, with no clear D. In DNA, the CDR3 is TGCGCCAGCAGCTTGGGAGACGACTTTAATCAGCCCCAGCATTTT. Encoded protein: CASSLGDDFNQPQHF.